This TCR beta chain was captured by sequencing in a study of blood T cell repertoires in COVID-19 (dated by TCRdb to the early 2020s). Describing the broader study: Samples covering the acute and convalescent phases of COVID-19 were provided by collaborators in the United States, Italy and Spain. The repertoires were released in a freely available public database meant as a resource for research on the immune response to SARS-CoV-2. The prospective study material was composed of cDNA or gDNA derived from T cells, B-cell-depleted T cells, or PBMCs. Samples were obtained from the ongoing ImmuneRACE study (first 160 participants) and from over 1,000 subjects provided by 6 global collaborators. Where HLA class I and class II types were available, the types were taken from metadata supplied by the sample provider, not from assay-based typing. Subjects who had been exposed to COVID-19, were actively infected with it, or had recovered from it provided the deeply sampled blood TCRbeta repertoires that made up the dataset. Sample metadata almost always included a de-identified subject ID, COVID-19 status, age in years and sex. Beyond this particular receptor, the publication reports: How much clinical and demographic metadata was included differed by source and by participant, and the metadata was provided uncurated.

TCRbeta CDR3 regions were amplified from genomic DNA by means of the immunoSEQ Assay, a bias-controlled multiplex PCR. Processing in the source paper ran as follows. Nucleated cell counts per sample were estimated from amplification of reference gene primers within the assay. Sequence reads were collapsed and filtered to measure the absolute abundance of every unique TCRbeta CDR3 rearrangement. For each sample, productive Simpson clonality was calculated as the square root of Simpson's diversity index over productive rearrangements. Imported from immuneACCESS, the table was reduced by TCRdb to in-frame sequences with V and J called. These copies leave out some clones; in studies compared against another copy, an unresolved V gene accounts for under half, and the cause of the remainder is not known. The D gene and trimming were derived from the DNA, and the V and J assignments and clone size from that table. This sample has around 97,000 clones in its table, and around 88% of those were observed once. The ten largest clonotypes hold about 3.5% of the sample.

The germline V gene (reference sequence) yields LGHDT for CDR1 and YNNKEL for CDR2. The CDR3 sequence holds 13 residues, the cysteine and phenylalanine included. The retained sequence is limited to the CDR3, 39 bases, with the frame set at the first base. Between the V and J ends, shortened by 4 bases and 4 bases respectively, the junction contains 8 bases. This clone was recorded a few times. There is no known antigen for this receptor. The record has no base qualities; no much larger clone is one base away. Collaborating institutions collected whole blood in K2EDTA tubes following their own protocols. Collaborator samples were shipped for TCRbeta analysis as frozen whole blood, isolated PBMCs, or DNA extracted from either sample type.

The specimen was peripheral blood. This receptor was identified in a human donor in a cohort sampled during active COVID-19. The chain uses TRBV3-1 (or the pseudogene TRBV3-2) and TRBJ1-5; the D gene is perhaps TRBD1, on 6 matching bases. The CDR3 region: CASSLTGNQPQHF. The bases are TGTGCCAGCAGCCTCACAGGGAATCAGCCCCAGCATTTT.